This T cell receptor beta chain emerged from a study of T cells in Graves' hyperthyroidism and ophthalmopathy. Regions amplified from RNA transcripts were the TCR beta CDR3 regions. HTBI primers drove first-round RT-PCR of the TCR CDR3. TCRdb reprocessed the multiplex PCR reads via MiXCR and lists one record per CDR3 protein. There are about 92,000 distinct CDR3 sequences in the sample; about 51% occur only once, and 25% to 30% lies in the top ten. There are 12 residues in the CDR3. V was shortened by 0 bases and J by 4 bases, with 4 bases between the two germline ends. Germline CDR1 and CDR2: SGDLS and YYNGEE.

The V gene is TRBV9, the J gene TRBJ1-2; D uncertain. This clonotype was obtained from a woman aged 40 to 50 with Graves' hyperthyroidism. The source material was blood. This CDR3 reads CASSVAGYGYTF. The CDR3 DNA follows: TGTGCCAGCAGCGTAGCGGGCTATGGCTACACCTTC. The full variable domain, its missing parts supplied by reference TRBV9 and TRBJ1-2, is DSGVTQTPKHLITATGQRVTLRCSPRSGDLSVYWYQQSLDQGLQFLIQYYNGEERAKGNILERFSAQQFPDLHSELNLSSLELGDSALYFCASSVAGYGYTFGSGTRLTVV.